The 22 T cell receptor beta chains below come from one sample, sequenced in a study of regulatory T cells in long-lasting Graves disease. Time point given: newly diagnosed GD, antithyroid drugs for less than 3 months. From RNA extracted from PBMCs, the TCR library was made. Investigators prepared the TCR beta libraries by applying iRepertoire HTBI primers and Arm-PCR of CDR3 regions. TCRdb called the multiplex PCR reads again in MiXCR, with one record for every CDR3 protein. The sample has roughly 510,000 distinct CDR3 sequences, about 15% seen once. The data also belong to a second study, concerning T cells in Graves' hyperthyroidism and ophthalmopathy.

Material: peripheral blood mononuclear cells (PBMCs), obtained at new diagnosis, from a patient treated with antithyroid drugs. These receptors were obtained from a man aged 18 to 30 with Graves disease.

The V call is TRBV7-8, the J call TRBJ1-5; D is uncertain. Germline V gives CDR1 SGHVS, CDR2 FQNEAQ. With 1 base removed from V and 11 bases from J, the gap between germline ends came to 9 bases. CDR3 length: 12 residues. CDR3 in DNA: TGTGCCAGCAGCTTAGGAGGATGGACCCAGCATTTT. Translated: CASSLGGWTQHF.

About this clonotype itself: Given a far larger clone just one base away, this is likely a sequencing read error. The chain couples TRBV10-3 to TRBJ1-1; possible D gene TRBD1, 5 bases. The CDR3 is made up of 15 amino acids. Trimming removed 5 bases from V and 2 bases from J, with 15 bases in between. CDR1 ENHRY and CDR2 SYGVKD come from the germline V gene. The CDR3 DNA reads TGTGCCATCAGTTTAGTAGGGACGTCAAACACTGAAGCTTTCTTT. Its translation: CAISLVGTSNTEAFF.

V and J are TRBV5-5 and TRBJ1-1; tentative D call: TRBD1 (6 bases). This CDR3 region has 18 residues. CDR1 and CDR2 (germline): SGHKS, YYEKEE (reference sequence). V was pared by 0 bases and J by 4 bases, with 22 bases between. The CDR3 DNA is TGTGCCAGCAGCTTGGGGTTCGGGACAAACGACGCCCGCACTGAAGCTTTCTTT. Translating it yields CASSLGFGTNDARTEAFF.

This clonotype was seen a few times. The rearrangement links TRBV7-9 to TRBJ2-5; D is possibly TRBD1 (5 bases). This CDR3 contains 15 residues. CDR1 SEHNR and CDR2 FQNEAQ come from the germline V gene (reference sequence). Trimming removed 0 bases at V and 4 bases at J, with 12 bases between. In DNA, the CDR3 is TGTGCCAGCAGCTTAGCGTACAGGTCACGAGAGACCCAGTACTTC. Translating gives CASSLAYRSRETQYF.

This clonotype was seen ten or more times. The chain uses TRBV27 and TRBJ2-7; TRBD1 is a possible D gene (6 bases). CDR1 and CDR2 from the germline V gene are MNHEY and SMNVEV (reference sequence). The CDR3 is made up of 15 amino acids. V was shortened by 6 bases and J by 2 bases, with 17 bases between the two germline ends. CDR3 sequence (DNA): TGTGCCAGCAGCGCCGACAGGTTCGACACCTACGAGCAGTACTTC. Protein product: CASSADRFDTYEQYF.

The chain joins TRBV12-3 or TRBV12-4 to TRBJ1-1; 7 positions agree with TRBD1. The CDR3 totals 16 residues. With 6 bases clipped from V and 4 bases from J, the junction kept 14 bases outside the gene matches. The CDR3 region is CASRQTGAGQSTEAFF. CDR3 nucleotides: TGTGCCAGCAGACAAACAGGGGCGGGGCAGAGCACTGAAGCTTTCTTT.

In its sample, this clonotype was seen a few times. This rearrangement joins TRBV7-6 to TRBJ2-7; 7 nucleotides line up with TRBD2. The V and J ends lost 2 bases and 4 bases, in that order; junction bases with no gene match: 14. This CDR3 has 17 amino acids. CDR1 is SGHVS and CDR2 is FNYEAQ in the germline V gene. The CDR3 DNA reads TGTGCCAGCAGCTTAATGGGCCAGCGGGAAGGTAGTTACGAGCAGTACTTC. This encodes CASSLMGQREGSYEQYF.

In this sample, this clonotype turned up many times. The chain couples TRBV27 to TRBJ2-1, with unresolved D. This CDR3 is 14 amino acids long. Germline CDR1 and CDR2: MNHEY and SMNVEV (reference sequence). V was cut by 6 bases and J by 0 bases, with 9 bases left in between. DNA of the CDR3: TGTGCCAGCAGCCTATTTAGCTCCTACAATGAGCAGTTCTTC. This codes for CASSLFSSYNEQFF.

The sample holds a few counts of this clonotype. V is TRBV20-1 and J is TRBJ1-1; D unclear. CDR1 and CDR2 from the germline V gene are DFQATT and SNEGSKA (reference sequence). Trimming took 7 bases from V and 1 from J, leaving 16 bases between them. The CDR3 length is 14 residues. CDR3 nucleotides: TGCAGTGTCAGGTACGTCACGCCGAACACTGAAGCTTTCTTT. The encoded protein is CSVRYVTPNTEAFF.

This clonotype came up many times. This rearrangement joins TRBV7-9 to TRBJ2-5; 8 bases map to TRBD2. The V and J ends lost 7 bases and 7 bases, in that order; junction bases with no gene match: 11. Looked up from germline, CDR1 is SEHNR and CDR2 is FQNEAQ (reference sequence). This CDR3 has 14 residues. This chain's CDR3 is CASTLQRERATQYF. Here the CDR3 DNA reads TGTGCCAGCACCCTGCAGCGGGAGCGGGCGACCCAGTACTTC.

The chain links TRBV7-2 to TRBJ2-5, with TRBD2 identical over 12 bases. CDR3 size: 20 residues. V shed 0 bases, J shed 1 base, and the junction held 12 bases outside the gene matches. Germline loops: CDR1 SGHTA, CDR2 FQGNSA. This CDR3 reads CASSLAKLAGGPKIQETQYF. The CDR3, as DNA: TGTGCCAGCAGCTTAGCTAAACTAGCGGGAGGACCAAAAATCCAAGAGACCCAGTACTTC.

The genes are TRBV12-3 or TRBV12-4 and TRBJ2-5; 11 bases match TRBD2. CDR3 length equals 16 residues. V was clipped by 5 bases and J by 4 bases; unmatched bases: 9. This CDR3 is CASSPTSGRNLETQYF. CDR3 in DNA: TGTGCCAGCAGTCCCACTAGCGGGAGAAATTTAGAGACCCAGTACTTC.

This clonotype was counted a few times. V is TRBV20-1 and J is TRBJ2-3; D not certain. Trimming shortened V by 0 bases and J by 4 bases, and 11 bases separated the two germline ends. The germline CDR1 and CDR2 sequences are DFQATT and SNEGSKA (reference sequence). This CDR3 comprises 14 residues. The CDR3 nucleotides read TGCAGTGCTAGAGATCCCGGCTCGGCAGATACGCAGTATTTT. Amino acid sequence: CSARDPGSADTQYF.

Ten or more counts support this clonotype. The rearrangement uses TRBV2 and TRBJ1-1, with D possibly TRBD1 on 6 matching bases. The V and J ends lost 8 bases and 4 bases respectively, with 23 bases between them. The CDR3 runs 16 residues. The germline CDR1 and CDR2 sequences are SNHLY and FYNNEI. The CDR3 DNA reads as TGTGCCAGCGGGACGAATCTAAACAGGGACCTCACTGAAGCTTTCTTT. Translation: CASGTNLNRDLTEAFF.

This chain links TRBV29-1 with TRBJ1-2; 8 bases are a match to TRBD1. V was clipped by 4 bases and J by 0 bases; unmatched bases: 4. The germline V gene has CDR1 SQVTM and CDR2 ANQGSEA. This CDR3 is built from 14 residues. CDR3 sequence (DNA): TGCAGCGTTGTGGGGACAGGAACTAACTATGGCTACACCTTC. Amino acids: CSVVGTGTNYGYTF.

The CDR3: CASRNGENTEAFF. The CDR3 DNA reads as TGTGCCAGCAGGAACGGGGAAAACACTGAAGCTTTCTTT. This sequence joins TRBV6-1 and TRBJ1-1; D gene uncertain. Germline V gene lookup returns CDR1 MNHNS and CDR2 SASEGT. The CDR3 length is 13 residues. V lost 6 bases and J lost 2, with 10 bases in between.

This clonotype was picked up many times. V and J are TRBV6-1 and TRBJ2-5; D unresolved. Trimming took 5 bases from V and 5 from J, leaving 15 bases between them. The CDR3 sequence is 14 residues long. Germline values: CDR1 MNHNS, CDR2 SASEGT. The CDR3 region is CASSHITLGETQYF. The CDR3 DNA is TGTGCCAGCAGTCATATCACATTAGGGGAGACCCAGTACTTC.

This clonotype was recorded many times. This chain links TRBV6-2 or TRBV6-3 with TRBJ2-7; D is uncertain. CDR3 length equals 13 residues. Per the germline V gene, CDR1 is MNHEY and CDR2 is SVGEGT. The V gene lost 4 bases and the J gene lost 0 bases, with 7 bases spanning the gap. CDR3 nucleotides: TGTGCCAGCAGTTTCGAGATCTCCTACGAGCAGTACTTC. Protein product: CASSFEISYEQYF.

A remark on this clonotype: One base away lies a much larger clone, so this may be a sequencing read error. The rearrangement joins TRBV5-6 to TRBJ2-1, with D perhaps being TRBD1 or TRBD2 (5 bases each). With the DNA end fitting TRBJ2-5 better, the J assignment may be wrong. The CDR3 spans 15 residues. The germline CDR1 and CDR2 sequences are SGHDT and YYEEEE. In DNA, the CDR3 is TGTGCCAGCAGCCCCGACCGGGACGAAAAAGAGACCCAGTACTTC. Translation: CASSPDRDEKETQYF.

In the case of this clonotype: An end of the junction does not agree with germline; a read error may underlie this. The chain recombines TRBV6-4 with TRBJ1-3; D is unclear. The CDR3 has 14 residues. Germline CDR1 and CDR2: MRHNA and SNTAGT. The CDR3 region is CASSYSTSGNTIYF. The CDR3 region has the DNA TGTGCCAGCAGTTACTCGACGTCTGGAAACACCATATATTTT.

The rearrangement joins TRBV7-8 to TRBJ1-1, with a weak D call TRBD1 (6 bases). The length of the CDR3 is 16 residues. Between the trimmed V and J ends, which lost 5 bases and 7 bases, there was a span of 23 bases. Germline CDR1 and CDR2: SGHVS and FQNEAQ. CDR3 sequence: CASSGIYREEKNEAFF. The CDR3 nucleotides read TGTGCCAGCAGCGGAATTTACAGGGAGGAGAAGAATGAAGCTTTCTTT.

This sequence joins TRBV19 and TRBJ1-4; TRBD1 matches 8 bases. This CDR3 contains 17 residues. Germline loops: CDR1 LNHDA, CDR2 SQIVND (reference sequence). V dropped 5 bases and J dropped 7; count of bases not matched to a gene: 15. The CDR3 nucleotides are TGTGCCAGTAGTCCCCGACATCGACAGGGGCGGGGTGAAAAACTGTTTTTT. Its protein is CASSPRHRQGRGEKLFF.